This T cell receptor beta chain was identified in a study of shared clonotypes between healthy human individuals. The wider study: Ranging from 18 to 49 in age, donors were two women and a few men.

The trim removed 6 bases at V and 0 bases at J, leaving 7 bases unmatched. The CDR3 consists of 16 residues. From germline, CDR1 is SGHAT and CDR2 FQNNGV. General observations from the study: Approximately 4.9% of naive CD4 clonotypes were shared across a few donors.

This clone was seen more than once but under ten times. Its specificity is unknown. For every subset, genomic DNA was evenly distributed across several immunoSEQ plates. TCRdb's table, derived via immunoSEQ multiplex PCR, lists solely in-frame clones and lacks some. The sample carries tens of thousands of clones, about 65% recorded once. The material sequenced was memory CD8+ T cells sorted from blood. Subset in this sample: CD45RO+ cells pooled with CCR7-negative TemRA cells. The TCR comes from a young man in good health. This chain uses TRBV11-2 with TRBJ1-4, with 7 positions matching TRBD1. Here the CDR3 DNA reads TGTGCCAGCAGTCGACAGGGAGGCGCAACTAATGAAAAACTGTTTTTT. This gives the protein CASSRQGGATNEKLFF.